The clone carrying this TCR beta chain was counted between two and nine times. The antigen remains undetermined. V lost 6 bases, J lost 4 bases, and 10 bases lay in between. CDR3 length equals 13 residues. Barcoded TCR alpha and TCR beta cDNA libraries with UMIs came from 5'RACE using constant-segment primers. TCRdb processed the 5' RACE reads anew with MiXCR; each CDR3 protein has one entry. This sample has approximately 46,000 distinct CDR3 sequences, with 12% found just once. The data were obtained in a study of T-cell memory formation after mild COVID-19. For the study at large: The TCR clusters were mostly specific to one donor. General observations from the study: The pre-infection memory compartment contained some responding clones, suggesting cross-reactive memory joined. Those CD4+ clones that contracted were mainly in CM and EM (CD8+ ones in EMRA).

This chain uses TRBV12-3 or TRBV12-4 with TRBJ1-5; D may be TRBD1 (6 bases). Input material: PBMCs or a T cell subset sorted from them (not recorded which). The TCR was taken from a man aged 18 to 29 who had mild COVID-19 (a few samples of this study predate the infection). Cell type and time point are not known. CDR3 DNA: TGTGCCAGCAGAGACACAGGGAATCAGCCCCAGCATTTT. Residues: CASRDTGNQPQHF.